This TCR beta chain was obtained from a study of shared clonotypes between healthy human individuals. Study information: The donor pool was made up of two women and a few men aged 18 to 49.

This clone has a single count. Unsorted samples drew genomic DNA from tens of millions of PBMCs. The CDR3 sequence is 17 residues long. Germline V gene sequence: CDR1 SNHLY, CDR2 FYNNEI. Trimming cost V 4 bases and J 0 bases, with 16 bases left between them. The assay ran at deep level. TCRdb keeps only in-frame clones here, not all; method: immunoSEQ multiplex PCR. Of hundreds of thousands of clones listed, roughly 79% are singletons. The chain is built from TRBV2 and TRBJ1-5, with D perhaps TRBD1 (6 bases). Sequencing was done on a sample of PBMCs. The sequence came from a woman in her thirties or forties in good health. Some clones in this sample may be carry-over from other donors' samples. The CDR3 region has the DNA TGTGCCAGCAGTGTATCAGGGGCCCCGCTTAGCAATCAGCCCCAGCATTTT. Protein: CASSVSGAPLSNQPQHF.